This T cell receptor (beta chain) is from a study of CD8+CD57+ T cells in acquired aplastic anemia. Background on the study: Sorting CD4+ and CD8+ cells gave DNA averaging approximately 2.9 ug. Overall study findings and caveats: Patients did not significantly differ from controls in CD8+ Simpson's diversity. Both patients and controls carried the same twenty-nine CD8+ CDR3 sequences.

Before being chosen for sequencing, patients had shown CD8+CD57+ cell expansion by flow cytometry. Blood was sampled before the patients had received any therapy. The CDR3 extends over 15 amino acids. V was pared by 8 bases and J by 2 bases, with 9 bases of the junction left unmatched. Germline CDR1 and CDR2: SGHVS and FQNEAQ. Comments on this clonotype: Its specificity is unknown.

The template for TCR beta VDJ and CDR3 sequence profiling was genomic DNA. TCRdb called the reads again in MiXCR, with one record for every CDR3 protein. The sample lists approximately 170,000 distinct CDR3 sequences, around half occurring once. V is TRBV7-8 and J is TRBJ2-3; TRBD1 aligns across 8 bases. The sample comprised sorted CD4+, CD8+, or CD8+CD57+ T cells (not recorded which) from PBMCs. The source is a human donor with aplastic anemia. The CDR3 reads CASGPGQGLTDTQYF. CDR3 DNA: TGTGCCAGCGGCCCTGGACAGGGACTCACAGATACGCAGTATTTT.